This TCR beta chain was retrieved from a study of shared clonotypes between healthy human individuals. Findings of the study overall: Only blood was sampled, and tissue TCR repertoires likely differ from blood ones.

Genomic DNA for unsorted samples was obtained from 70 million to 100 million PBMCs. V was shortened by 3 bases and J by 5 bases, with 13 bases between the two germline ends. There are 13 residues in the CDR3. From germline, CDR1 is GTSNPN and CDR2 SVGIG (reference sequence). Assay execution took place at the deep level. In the study's own analysis: ImmunoSEQ output held junction-only sequences without quality scores, so filtering differed. TCRdb keeps only in-frame clones here, not all; method: immunoSEQ multiplex PCR. V, J and clone size reflect that table, while D and trimming were determined from the DNA. The data show 450,000 or so clones, around 77% seen once. Turning to this clone: The target antigen is unknown.

V is TRBV30 and J is TRBJ1-2; weak D call: TRBD1 (6 bases). The receptor comes from a woman aged 40 to 49 in good health. Some clones in this sample may be carry-over from other donors' samples. Sequencing was done on a sample of PBMCs. DNA for the CDR3: TGTGCCTGGAGCCAACAGGGTCCTTATGGCTACACCTTC. It codes for CAWSQQGPYGYTF.